This T cell receptor (beta chain) is drawn from a study of T cell responses to AZD1222 COVID-19 vaccine. The protocol was immunoSEQ multiplex PCR, while the TCRdb copy is restricted to in-frame clones and leaves out a portion. The data hold some 120,000 clones, with around 85% observed a single time. This clone has only one observation. The antigen is undetermined. General study results and limits: Clonal diversity may have been underestimated in mostly white British donors.

The CDR3 totals 14 residues. V was trimmed by 3 bases and J by 6 bases, leaving 12 bases between them. CDR1 and CDR2 from the germline V gene are MGHRA and YSYEKL. The receptor was derived from an adult in good health. The specimen was peripheral blood, collected on day 0 of MenACWY control vaccination. V usage is TRBV4-1 and J usage is TRBJ2-1; a weak D match, TRBD2 (6 bases). The CDR3, as DNA: TGCGCCAGCAGCCACTCGGAGGGAGGCAATGAGCAGTTCTTC. Amino acids: CASSHSEGGNEQFF.